The text below deals with one T cell receptor beta chain. The method was immunoSEQ multiplex PCR; TCRdb's version includes in-frame clones alone and lacks a portion of them. The data contain 2 million to 2.5 million clones, around 95% of them singletons. The data belong to a study of shared clonotypes between healthy human individuals. Study-wide context: Three CD4 naive, three CD4 memory, two CD8 naive and one CD8 memory plate were used per donor.

Germline CDR1 is MGHDK and CDR2 is SYGVNS. The length of the CDR3 is 14 residues. The V segment lost 2 bases and the J segment 3 bases; nucleotides outside the gene matches: 3. The V gene is TRBV25-1, the J gene TRBJ1-2; 7 bases line up with TRBD1. The sample was naive CD4+ T cells sorted from blood. Noted subset: CD45RA+ positively selected. This TCR was sampled from a man younger than 35 in good health. In nucleotides, the CDR3 is TGTGCCAGCAGTGAAGGCGGGACAGACTATGGCTACACCTTC. Protein product: CASSEGGTDYGYTF.